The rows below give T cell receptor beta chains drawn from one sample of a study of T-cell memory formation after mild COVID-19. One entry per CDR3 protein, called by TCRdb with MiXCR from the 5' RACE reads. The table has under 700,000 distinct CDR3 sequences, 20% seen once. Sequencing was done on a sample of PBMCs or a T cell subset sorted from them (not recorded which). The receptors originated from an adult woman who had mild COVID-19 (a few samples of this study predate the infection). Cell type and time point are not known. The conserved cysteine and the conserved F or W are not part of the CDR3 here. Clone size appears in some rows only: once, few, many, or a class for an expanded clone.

CDR3: SAPRGTSGGRTDTQY
J: TRBJ2-3
V: TRBV20-1
size: -

CDR3: ASSAILDNMNTEAF
J: TRBJ1-1
V: TRBV25-1
size: many

CDR3: ASSGGTGEGYT
J: TRBJ1-2
V: TRBV5-1
size: few

CDR3: ASSDSGIGYGYT
J: TRBJ1-2
V: TRBV2
size: -

CDR3: ASGLVVANTGELF
J: TRBJ2-2
V: TRBV12-5
size: few

CDR3: ATLMRTFNTEAF
J: TRBJ1-1
V: TRBV24-1
size: once

CDR3: ASSQDLTVPQH
J: TRBJ1-5
V: TRBV3-1
size: -

CDR3: ASSLASPRRTGELF
J: TRBJ2-2
V: TRBV7-9
size: few

CDR3: ASSYSSAGTQY
J: TRBJ2-5
V: TRBV6-5
size: -

CDR3: ASRYYLNTEAF
J: TRBJ1-1
V: TRBV5-1
size: few

CDR3: ASSLPEGIGSYEQY
J: TRBJ2-7
V: TRBV7-8
size: -

CDR3: SARGPGQGANGELF
J: TRBJ2-2
V: TRBV20-1
size: -

CDR3: ASSQGGLRGAESEQF
J: TRBJ2-1
V: TRBV4-3
size: -

CDR3: ASSQDQVGRTEAF
J: TRBJ1-1
V: TRBV4-1
size: few

CDR3: ASSPLAFQNTGELF
J: TRBJ2-2
V: TRBV12-3/TRBV12-4
size: -

CDR3: ASSSTAGVSGANVLT
J: TRBJ2-6
V: TRBV5-1
size: -

CDR3: ASSQNTGGFYGYT
J: TRBJ1-2
V: TRBV3-1
size: few

CDR3: SVGGGSYEQY
J: TRBJ2-7
V: TRBV20-1
size: few

CDR3: ASSSPDRGKDTEAF
J: TRBJ1-1
V: TRBV6-6
size: few

CDR3: ASSLTGGTFHEQF
J: TRBJ2-1
V: TRBV5-4
size: once

CDR3: GPRREAKNIQY
J: TRBJ2-4
V: TRBV12-3/TRBV12-4
size: few

CDR3: ASSLGTGVNEQF
J: TRBJ2-1
V: TRBV7-9
size: few

CDR3: ASSDLGALNEQF
J: TRBJ2-1
V: TRBV5-1
size: -

CDR3: ASGGQGYTGELF
J: TRBJ2-2
V: TRBV7-9
size: few

CDR3: ASSQFLLETQY
J: TRBJ2-5
V: TRBV14
size: -